This T cell receptor beta chain was recovered during a study of T cell repertoires in cytomegalovirus infection (dated by TCRdb to about 2019). Turning to the overall study: The HLA type of each donor mattered for the analysis, because public TCR beta signatures pointed to carriage of CMV infection along with the matching HLA type.

TCRdb lists the instrument as Illumina HiSeq 1500. Using fastp at Q25 and MiXCR, TCRdb reprocessed the public reads and kept productive beta chains. Each entry is one CDR3 protein sequence, shown with its most common DNA and genes. The sample table holds hundreds of thousands of distinct CDR3 sequences, of which roughly 31% were seen once. The biggest ten clones account for approximately 14% of the sample. Ten or more counts support this clonotype. This clone's antigen is unknown. The sample holds no much larger clone one base away, and base qualities are not on file. CDR1 and CDR2 were assigned from the germline V gene as SGHVS and FNYEAQ. Relative to germline, V is 3 bases shorter and J is 1 base shorter, with 11 bases between their ends. The CDR3 contains 15 residues, cysteine and phenylalanine counted. Only the CDR3 region is kept as DNA, spanning 45 bases read in frame from base 1. Study-level results and caveats: In both this cohort and an independent roughly 400-donor cohort, the cumulative frequency of public TCR beta family members distinguished carriers of CMV infection plus the relevant HLA type. The ex vivo response was dominated by HLA-C-restricted CMV-specific TCR beta clonotypes, and the single most frequent clonotype in two of eight donors was supplied by these HLA-C-restricted clonotypes.

Sequencing input: PBMCs. The receptor was derived from a human donor in good health (CMV status not recorded). Some clones in this sample may be carry-over from other donors' samples. The rearrangement joined TRBV7-6 to TRBJ2-3, with TRBD1 as a weak D call on 5 bases. The nucleotide sequence reads as follows: TGTGCCAGCAGCTTCGGACGCAGGGGCACAGATACGCAGTATTTT. Translated, it reads CASSFGRRGTDTQYF.